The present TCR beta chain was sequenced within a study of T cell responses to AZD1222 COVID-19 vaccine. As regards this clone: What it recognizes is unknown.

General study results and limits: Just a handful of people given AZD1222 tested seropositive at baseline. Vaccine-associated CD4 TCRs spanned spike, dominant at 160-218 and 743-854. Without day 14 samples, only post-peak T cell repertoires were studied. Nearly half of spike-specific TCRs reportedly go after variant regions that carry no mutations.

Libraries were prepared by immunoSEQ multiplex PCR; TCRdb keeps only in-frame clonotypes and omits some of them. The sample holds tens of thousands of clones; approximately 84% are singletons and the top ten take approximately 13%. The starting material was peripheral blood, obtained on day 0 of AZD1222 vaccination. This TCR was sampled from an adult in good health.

The CDR3, as DNA: TGTGCCAGCAGTTTGAATGCTGGAAACACCATATATTTT. It codes for CASSLNAGNTIYF. The J gene is TRBJ1-3, the V gene TRBV27, with D unclear. V was pared by 3 bases and J by 2 bases, with 5 bases between. Per the germline V gene, CDR1 is MNHEY and CDR2 is SMNVEV (reference sequence). The CDR3 totals 13 residues.